The 9 T cell receptor beta chains presented below share a single source sample, sequenced in a study of cytomegalovirus exposure and HLA in healthy donors. PCR employed 60 Vbeta and 13 Jbeta primers. TCRdb's copy holds only in-frame clones and misses some; the assay was immunoSEQ multiplex PCR. The table has fewer than 75,000 clones, 65% to 85% seen once; the top ten hold about an eighth. The sequenced sample was PBMCs. The receptor set was obtained from a man between 65 and 80 years old in good health and CMV-seronegative.

The chain links TRBV5-1 to TRBJ1-3, with TRBD1 as a possible D gene (6 bases). The germline CDR1 and CDR2 sequences are SGHRS and YFSETQ. The CDR3 spans 15 residues. The ends were cut back, 2 bases at V and 4 bases at J, with 13 bases in the middle. In DNA form, the CDR3 reads TGCGCCAGCAGCTTTGCCGGGACAACAGGAAACACCATATATTTT. It yields the protein CASSFAGTTGNTIYF.

The chain employs TRBV5-1 and TRBJ1-3; no clear D gene. The CDR3 is 15 amino acids. Trimming took 1 base from V and 4 from J, leaving 12 bases between them. Germline V lookup: CDR1 SGHRS, CDR2 YFSETQ. This CDR3 reads CASSLFTGGGNTIYF. In nucleotides, the CDR3 is TGCGCCAGCAGCTTGTTCACGGGAGGAGGAAACACCATATATTTT.

J is TRBJ1-1 and V is TRBV29-1; TRBD1 matches at 9 bases. CDR3 length: 16 amino acids. Germline CDR1 SQVTM, CDR2 ANQGSEA. J lost 4 bases, V lost 5 bases, and 14 bases had no gene match. The CDR3 protein is CSVRNWGQGIGTEAFF. DNA for the CDR3: TGCAGCGTTCGAAATTGGGGACAGGGCATCGGCACTGAAGCTTTCTTT.

On this clone itself: The same CDR3 can be traced to other DNA sequences in this sample. The chain has TRBV6-5 and TRBJ1-2; possible D gene TRBD1, 5 bases. Germline lookup yields CDR1 MNHEY and CDR2 SVGAGI. The CDR3 has 12 amino acids. The ends were cut back, 6 bases at V and 2 bases at J, with 7 bases in the middle. The chain's CDR3 is CASSPGNYGYTF. The CDR3, as DNA: TGTGCCAGCAGCCCAGGGAACTATGGCTACACCTTC.

V gene TRBV2 combines with J gene TRBJ1-2; D possibly corresponds to TRBD1 (6 bases). The CDR3 spans 13 residues. Looked up from germline, CDR1 is SNHLY and CDR2 is FYNNEI. The V end was cut by 6 bases, the J end by 4 bases, with 12 bases between. The CDR3 region is CASRVTGGYGYTF. The CDR3, as DNA: TGTGCCAGCAGGGTGACAGGAGGCTATGGCTACACCTTC.

This clone appeared a few times. The V gene is TRBV2, the J gene TRBJ1-1; 7 nucleotides align to TRBD1. V gave up 5 bases and J gave up 1 base; unmatched junction bases: 4. CDR1 SNHLY and CDR2 FYNNEI come from the germline V gene. This CDR3 has 14 residues. The CDR3 region has the DNA TGTGCCAGCAGTTCCTCAGGGGGGAACACTGAAGCTTTCTTT. Translation gives CASSSSGGNTEAFF.

V usage is TRBV5-1 and J usage is TRBJ2-3; TRBD1 aligns across 9 bases. Germline V gene data show CDR1 as SGHRS and CDR2 as YFSETQ. V dropped 3 bases and J dropped 6; count of bases not matched to a gene: 5. This CDR3 has 14 residues. CDR3 loop: CASSSTGGSDTQYF. The CDR3 DNA follows: TGCGCCAGCAGCTCAACAGGGGGCTCGGATACGCAGTATTTT.

The chain carries TRBV10-3 and TRBJ2-1, with 10 positions matching TRBD2. Germline values: CDR1 ENHRY, CDR2 SYGVKD. The CDR3 runs to 15 residues. V lost 5 bases and J lost 0; bases outside the gene matches: 1. The CDR3 DNA is TGTGCCATCAGTTCTAGCGGGAGCTCCTACAATGAGCAGTTCTTC. Its translation: CAISSSGSSYNEQFF.

The chain joins TRBV7-2 to TRBJ1-4; D remains ambiguous. Looked up from germline, CDR1 is SGHTA and CDR2 is FQGNSA. This CDR3 comprises 17 residues. Deletions cut 0 bases from V and 8 bases from J, with 19 bases between. CDR3 sequence (DNA): TGTGCCAGCAGCTTAGCTTCGGGATCAGGTTTAGGCGAAAAACTGTTTTTT. Its translation is CASSLASGSGLGEKLFF.